This T cell receptor (beta chain) was sequenced for a study of cytomegalovirus exposure and HLA in healthy donors. Study conclusions and caveats: Researchers left out some V segments, among them TRBV6-2 and TRBV6-3, as indistinguishable.

Primers included in the PCR were 60 Vbeta and 13 Jbeta primers. Data came from immunoSEQ multiplex PCR; TCRdb stores just in-frame clones and leaves some out. The data contain approximately 100,000 clones, roughly 80% of them seen just once; the ten biggest clones take up under 3.5%. Concerning this clone itself: Its cognate antigen is unknown.

V lost 0 bases and J lost 2, with 12 bases in between. Germline V lookup: CDR1 SGHRS, CDR2 YFSETQ. The CDR3 covers 16 residues. The clonotype was recovered from a female donor in good health and CMV-seronegative. Sequences were obtained from PBMCs. This chain uses TRBV5-1 with TRBJ1-3; D gene unclear. The CDR3 sequence is CASSLDSSNAGNTIYF. The CDR3 DNA is TGCGCCAGCAGCTTGGACTCGAGTAACGCTGGAAACACCATATATTTT. The full variable domain, in which reference TRBV5-1 and TRBJ1-3 provide the parts outside the CDR3, is KAGVTQTPRYLIKTRGQQVTLSCSPISGHRSVSWYQQTPGQGLQFLFEYFSETQRNKGNFPGRFSGRQFSNSRSEMNVSTLELGDSALYLCASSLDSSNAGNTIYFGEGSWLTVV.